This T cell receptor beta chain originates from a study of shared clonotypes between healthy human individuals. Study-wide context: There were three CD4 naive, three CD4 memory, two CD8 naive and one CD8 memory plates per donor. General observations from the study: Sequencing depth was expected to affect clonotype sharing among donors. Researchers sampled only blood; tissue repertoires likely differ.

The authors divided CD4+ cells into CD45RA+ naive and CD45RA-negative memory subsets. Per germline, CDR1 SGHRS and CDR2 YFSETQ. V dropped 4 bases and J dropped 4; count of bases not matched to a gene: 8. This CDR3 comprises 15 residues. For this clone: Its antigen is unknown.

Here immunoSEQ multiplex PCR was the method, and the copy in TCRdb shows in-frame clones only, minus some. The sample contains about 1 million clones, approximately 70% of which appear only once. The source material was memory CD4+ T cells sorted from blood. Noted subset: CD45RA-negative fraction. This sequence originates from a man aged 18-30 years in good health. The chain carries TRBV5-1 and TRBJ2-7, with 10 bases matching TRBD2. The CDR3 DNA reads TGCGCCAGCAGCACGGCTAGCGGGGGCGGGTACGAGCAGTACTTC. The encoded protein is CASSTASGGGYEQYF.